These T cell receptor beta chains were read from a single sample in a study of blood T cells in healthy people across ages. Using its own MiXCR run on the 5' RACE reads, TCRdb lists one record per CDR3 protein. This sample has about a million distinct CDR3 sequences, with 51% found just once. The sequenced material came from blood. All receptors derive from an older woman in good health. Both conserved end residues are part of each CDR3. A D gene is named only where the DNA matches it firmly. Not all rows give a size; the values are once, few, many and, for expanded clones, a class.

TRBD1	once	TRBV27	TRBJ2-7	CASRAPGQGINEQYF	TGTGCCAGCAGAGCCCCGGGACAGGGGATCAACGAGCAGTACTTC
-	-	TRBV7-9	TRBJ2-3	CASSLAPGDGDTQYF	TGTGCCAGCAGCTTAGCTCCTGGGGATGGAGATACGCAGTATTTT
-	many	TRBV4-1	TRBJ2-7	CASSQVSLSPYNEQYF	TGCGCCAGCAGCCAAGTAAGCTTATCGCCCTACAATGAGCAGTACTTC
-	-	TRBV27	TRBJ2-1	CASSATSGHEQFF	TGTGCCAGCAGTGCGACATCCGGGCATGAGCAGTTCTTC
-	-	TRBV27	TRBJ1-2	CASGLRSGYGYTF	TGTGCCAGCGGACTGAGGTCAGGCTATGGCTACACCTTC
-	few	TRBV7-9	TRBJ2-5	CASRGEPEKTQYF	TGTGCCAGCCGAGGGGAGCCCGAAAAGACCCAGTACTTC
-	-	TRBV7-2	TRBJ2-7	CASSLAPAAFSISEQYF	TGTGCCAGCAGCTTAGCCCCCGCAGCGTTCAGCATCTCCGAGCAGTACTTC
-	-	TRBV6-2/TRBV6-3	TRBJ1-2	CASSTGTYDGYTF	TGTGCCAGCAGTACCGGGACCTACGACGGCTACACCTTC
-	few	TRBV20-1	TRBJ2-7	CSASGDPYEQYF	TGCAGTGCCTCAGGGGACCCCTACGAGCAGTACTTC
-	-	TRBV9	TRBJ1-1	CASSVAPDKNTEAFF	TGTGCCAGCAGCGTAGCTCCGGACAAGAACACTGAAGCTTTCTTT
-	-	TRBV20-1	TRBJ2-1	CSARDPWGDNEQFF	TGCAGTGCTAGGGACCCGTGGGGGGATAATGAGCAGTTCTTC
-	few	TRBV29-1	TRBJ2-5	CSSDSSWETQYF	TGCAGCTCAGACTCGTCGTGGGAGACCCAGTACTTC
TRBD2	few	TRBV15	TRBJ2-1	CATSPGLAGDEIYGEQFF	TGTGCCACCAGCCCTGGGCTAGCGGGAGATGAGATATACGGTGAGCAGTTCTTC
TRBD1	-	TRBV20-1	TRBJ1-2	CSAIDRAYYGYTF	TGCAGTGCTATTGACAGGGCTTACTATGGCTACACCTTC
-	once	TRBV9	TRBJ1-1	CASSAHLTGNTEAFF	TGTGCCAGCAGCGCCCACTTAACTGGGAACACTGAAGCTTTCTTT
-	few	TRBV5-4	TRBJ2-7	CASSFTQAGRILGEQYF	TGTGCCAGCAGCTTTACCCAGGCAGGGAGGATTCTGGGCGAGCAGTACTTC
-	-	TRBV7-2	TRBJ1-5	CASSRDQNQPQHF	TGTGCCAGCAGCAGGGACCAAAATCAGCCCCAGCATTTT
-	few	TRBV12-3/TRBV12-4	TRBJ2-1	CASSRERPNEQFF	TGTGCCAGCAGTCGCGAGCGACCCAATGAGCAGTTCTTC
TRBD1	few	TRBV7-2	TRBJ2-7	CASRGQGSPEQYF	TGTGCCAGCCGAGGACAGGGGTCCCCCGAGCAGTACTTC
-	-	TRBV2	TRBJ1-1	CASLPFMATEAFF	TGTGCCAGCCTGCCATTTATGGCCACTGAAGCTTTCTTT
-	-	TRBV12-3/TRBV12-4	TRBJ2-5	CASSFGLDQETQYF	TGTGCCAGCAGTTTCGGTCTCGACCAAGAGACCCAGTACTTC
-	-	TRBV7-2	TRBJ2-7	CASSVVRGRNEQYF	TGTGCCAGCAGCGTAGTCCGGGGTCGGAACGAGCAGTACTTC
TRBD2	few	TRBV10-3	TRBJ2-3	CAMGTSGRTDTQYF	TGTGCCATGGGGACTAGCGGGAGGACAGATACGCAGTATTTT
-	-	TRBV6-1	TRBJ1-1	CASSLGSDRLSMNTEAFF	TGTGCCAGCTCCCTCGGTTCCGACAGGTTATCAATGAACACTGAAGCTTTCTTT
-	-	TRBV6-5	TRBJ2-1	CASTQGGAPFNEQFF	TGTGCCAGCACCCAGGGGGGGGCCCCGTTCAATGAGCAGTTCTTC
-	-	TRBV14	TRBJ2-3	CASSQGFSGRTDTQYF	TGTGCCAGCAGCCAAGGGTTTAGCGGAAGGACAGATACGCAGTATTTT
-	-	TRBV7-6	TRBJ2-7	CASSLGPNEGVYNEQYF	TGTGCCAGCAGCTTAGGACCGAACGAAGGGGTATACAATGAGCAGTACTTC
-	-	TRBV7-2	TRBJ2-1	CASSGSGVEQFF	TGTGCCAGCAGCGGATCCGGGGTTGAGCAGTTCTTC
-	-	TRBV11-1	TRBJ2-5	CAGSENRETQYF	TGTGCCGGCAGCGAAAACCGGGAGACCCAGTACTTC
-	-	TRBV4-3	TRBJ2-5	CASSQDLGGPETQYF	TGCGCCAGCAGCCAAGATCTTGGGGGGCCCGAGACCCAGTACTTC
TRBD1	-	TRBV2	TRBJ2-7	CASSSQGTGSYEQYF	TGTGCCAGCAGCAGTCAAGGGACAGGGAGTTACGAGCAGTACTTC
-	-	TRBV20-1	TRBJ1-5	CSARSGNQPQHF	TGCAGTGCTAGGTCCGGCAATCAGCCCCAGCATTTT
-	-	TRBV4-1	TRBJ2-5	CASSKPGRETQYF	TGCGCCAGCAGCAAACCGGGGCGCGAGACCCAGTACTTC